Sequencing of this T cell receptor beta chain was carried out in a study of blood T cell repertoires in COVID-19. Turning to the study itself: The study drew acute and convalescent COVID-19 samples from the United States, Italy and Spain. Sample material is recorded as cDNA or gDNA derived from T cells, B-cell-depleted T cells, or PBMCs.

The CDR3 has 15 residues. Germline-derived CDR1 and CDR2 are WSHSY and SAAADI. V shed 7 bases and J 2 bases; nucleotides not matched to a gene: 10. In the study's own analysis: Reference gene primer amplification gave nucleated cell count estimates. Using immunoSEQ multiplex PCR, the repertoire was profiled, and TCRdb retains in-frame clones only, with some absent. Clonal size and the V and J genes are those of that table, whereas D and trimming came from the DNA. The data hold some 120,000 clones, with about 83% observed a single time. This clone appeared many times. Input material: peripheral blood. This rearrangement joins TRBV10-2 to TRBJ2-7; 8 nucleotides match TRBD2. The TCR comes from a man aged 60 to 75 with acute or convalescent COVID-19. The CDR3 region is CASTTAGAVTYEQYF. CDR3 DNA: TGCGCCAGCACCACAGCGGGAGCGGTGACCTACGAGCAGTACTTC.